A selection of T cell receptor beta chains follows, all from one sample in a study of beta chain features in type 1 diabetes. Repertoires were generated with immunoSEQ multiplex PCR, while TCRdb's copy carries only in-frame clones and drops some. The data show hundreds of thousands of clones, with roughly an eighth seen just once and less than 0.025% held by the top ten. The sample consisted of naive CD4+ T cells from blood. The receptors shown here come from a man younger than 35 with type 1 diabetes. The CDR3 runs from the conserved cysteine through the conserved F or W. The order of the fields is V gene, clone size, CDR3 protein. Only some rows state a clone size, as once, few, many or a class for expanded clones.

V gene: TRBV5-4; clone size: NA; CDR3 protein: CASTPGLDKETQYF
V gene: TRBV28; clone size: few; CDR3 protein: CASSTFGTDTQYF
V gene: TRBV11-2; clone size: NA; CDR3 protein: CASSLGVAGSVGELFF
V gene: TRBV27; clone size: NA; CDR3 protein: CASTTGTQYEQYF
V gene: TRBV2; clone size: NA; CDR3 protein: CASRGEPTGELFF
V gene: TRBV7-2; clone size: NA; CDR3 protein: CASSLWTGDYEQYF
V gene: TRBV5-6; clone size: NA; CDR3 protein: CASSFGGPRWDEQFF
V gene: TRBV7-2; clone size: NA; CDR3 protein: CASSEGQGYSNQPQHF
V gene: TRBV9; clone size: few; CDR3 protein: CASSVSGGAGETQYF
V gene: TRBV30; clone size: few; CDR3 protein: CAWGTGTTGELFF
V gene: TRBV18; clone size: few; CDR3 protein: CASSPPGLAGGQDTQYF
V gene: TRBV28; clone size: few; CDR3 protein: CASSLSAGNTEAFF
V gene: TRBV27; clone size: NA; CDR3 protein: CASSLWAGTNHEAFF
V gene: TRBV25-1; clone size: few; CDR3 protein: CASTPPGTLNSPLHF
V gene: TRBV4-1; clone size: NA; CDR3 protein: CASVPLQGGHTEAFF
V gene: TRBV5-1; clone size: few; CDR3 protein: CASSSSRRPNTGELFF
V gene: TRBV7-9; clone size: NA; CDR3 protein: CASSAGGGTDTQYF
V gene: TRBV18; clone size: NA; CDR3 protein: CASSPGQTDTQYF
V gene: TRBV19; clone size: few; CDR3 protein: CASSTGRYGYTF
V gene: TRBV4-1; clone size: few; CDR3 protein: CASSPGQGISYNSPLHF
V gene: TRBV5-4; clone size: few; CDR3 protein: CASSSQSTSVETQYF
V gene: TRBV5-6; clone size: NA; CDR3 protein: CASSDYEQYF
V gene: TRBV5-1; clone size: NA; CDR3 protein: CASSLSTSGGVF
V gene: TRBV6-1; clone size: NA; CDR3 protein: CASSVSTGAGANVLTF
V gene: TRBV7-2; clone size: few; CDR3 protein: CASSLDTYEQFF